These T cell receptor beta chains were read from a single sample in a study of blood T cell repertoires in COVID-19. Using immunoSEQ multiplex PCR, the repertoire was profiled, and TCRdb retains in-frame clones only, with some absent. This sample has a few hundred thousand clones; 85% to 90% occur once, and the top ten carry approximately 9.3%. Sequencing was performed on PBMCs or T cells enriched from blood (not recorded which). These TCRs come from a woman between 45 and 60 years old who had recovered from COVID-19. The CDR3 runs from the conserved cysteine through the conserved F or W. D genes are given only for firm matches. The size entry is marked missing in some rows and otherwise reads once, few, many or a size class.

j_call d_call clone_size v_call cdr3_aa cdr3_nt
TRBJ2-7 NA once TRBV7-9 CASSHRVTGSYEQYF TGTGCCAGCAGCCACCGTGTGACAGGCTCCTACGAGCAGTACTTC
TRBJ2-3 TRBD1 NA TRBV7-2 CASSSYTGTGLDTQYF TGTGCCAGCAGCTCTTATACCGGGACAGGGTTAGATACGCAGTATTTT
TRBJ2-7 TRBD1 NA TRBV29-1 CSVESGTGGSEQYF TGCAGCGTTGAATCCGGGACAGGAGGGTCCGAGCAGTACTTC
TRBJ1-4 TRBD1 few TRBV19 CARKDRGKFQKLFF TGTGCCAGAAAGGACAGGGGGAAGTTTCAAAAACTGTTTTTT
TRBJ1-2 NA NA TRBV6-5 CASSYVQGYGYTF TGTGCCAGCAGTTACGTCCAGGGCTATGGCTACACCTTC
TRBJ2-1 NA NA TRBV30 CAWSVNFYEQFF TGTGCCTGGAGCGTCAACTTCTATGAGCAGTTCTTC
TRBJ1-1 NA few TRBV6-5 CASSYRSGAEAFF TGTGCCAGCAGTTACCGGTCAGGGGCTGAAGCTTTCTTT
TRBJ2-2 TRBD2 once TRBV10-3 CAISPGLAGVTGELFF TGTGCCATCAGTCCGGGACTAGCGGGGGTCACCGGGGAGCTGTTTTTT
TRBJ2-7 NA NA TRBV30 CAWEQGKEQYF TGTGCCTGGGAGCAGGGAAAGGAGCAGTACTTC
TRBJ1-2 NA NA TRBV5-1 CASSYTQDYGYTF TGCGCCAGCAGCTATACTCAGGACTATGGCTACACCTTC
TRBJ1-6 TRBD1 NA TRBV27 CASSAPGDRVNSPLHF TGTGCCAGCAGTGCCCCCGGGGACAGGGTTAATTCACCCCTCCACTTT
TRBJ1-5 TRBD1 once TRBV20-1 CSASAGTGGQPQHF TGCAGTGCTAGTGCTGGGACAGGGGGACAGCCCCAGCATTTT
TRBJ1-6 TRBD1 NA TRBV6-5 CASSYGQGANSPLHF TGTGCCAGCAGCTATGGACAGGGGGCCAATTCACCCCTCCACTTT
TRBJ1-4 NA NA TRBV12-3/TRBV12-4 CASSLSGASKLFF TGTGCCAGCAGTTTATCAGGGGCATCGAAACTGTTTTTT